This T cell receptor (beta chain) was sequenced for a study of PD-1 blockade in classical Hodgkin lymphoma. Every patient had relapsed following autologous stem cell transplantation, and cohorts differed in brentuximab vedotin exposure. Regarding this clone: Its antigen is currently unknown.

The CDR3 loop spans 14 amino acids. Trimming at V came to 5 bases and at J to 2 bases, leaving 5 bases not matched to a gene. The germline gives CDR1 MNHEY, CDR2 SVGAGI. Measured with immunoSEQ multiplex PCR; TCRdb has only the in-frame clones, and not every one. The sample consists of around 58,000 clones, over 85% of them appearing once. Points from the study as a whole: The authors have not defined what causes the repertoire differences, possibly disease activity or prior therapy. By C4D1 there was a significant rise in CD4+ TCR diversity but not in CD8+ TCR diversity.

The chain uses TRBV6-5 and TRBJ2-7; TRBD1 matches at 8 bases. This TCR derives from a human donor with classical Hodgkin lymphoma. Sequencing was performed on peripheral blood mononuclear cells (PBMCs), taken at baseline. The CDR3 DNA sequence: TGTGCCAGCAGTACTATACAGGGGGCCTACGAGCAGTACTTC. Protein product: CASSTIQGAYEQYF.